The clone carrying this T cell receptor beta chain was observed many times. Its antigen is unidentified. The data belong to a study of response to subunit inactivated influenza vaccine. V shed 6 bases and J shed 11 bases, with 11 bases lying between them. CDR3 length: 12 amino acids. TCRdb re-analysed the RT-PCR reads in MiXCR, keeping a single row per CDR3 protein. The table shows a few hundred thousand distinct CDR3 sequences, with 14% occurring only once. Points from the study as a whole: The authors proposed limited new T cell recruitment per seasonal influenza vaccination.

The chain combines TRBV12-3 or TRBV12-4 with TRBJ1-6, with no clear D. Sequences were derived from PBMCs from blood, sampled less than 13 days after vaccination. The TCR comes from a man aged 45-60 years who received an inactivated influenza vaccine. The DNA for the CDR3 is TGTGCCAGCAGCGGTGTACGTCCACCCCTCCACTTT. This translates into CASSGVRPPLHF.